This T cell receptor (beta chain) stems from a study of immune cell composition in non-small cell lung cancer (dated by TCRdb to about 2017). For the study in its entirety: Histologic subtype, mainly lung adenocarcinoma or squamous cell carcinoma, was assigned on the basis of H&E together with p63, CK5, Napsin A and TTF-1 immunohistochemistry. Adaptive Biotechnologies TCR-beta sequencing was carried out on 34 to 35 paired NSCLC tumour and non-adjacent lung specimens, as well as on approximately 26 tumour-only specimens. In supplementary cohort #1, which comprised around 11 lung adenocarcinoma cases, paired tumour/lung TCR-beta sequencing was performed and TIL populations were generated so that tumour reactivity could be assessed. A handful of tumour specimens with TCR-beta data were of rare histological subtypes and were excluded from the subtype comparisons. What the authors observed across the whole study: Top 10 clone scores and productive clonality were significantly higher in lung squamous cell carcinoma than in lung adenocarcinoma tumours. The reactivity cohort included only 9 to 10 cases, and whether tumour-reactive clones share sequences with the dominant in vivo tumour-associated clones was not shown. No significant correlation was found between smoking pack-years and tumour TCR-beta clonality. Across approximately 10 adenocarcinoma cases, TIL tumour reactivity correlated strongly with maximal tumour-associated clone frequency but not with overall clonality. Tumour-associated clones >0.5% were found in nearly half of NSCLC cases, namely in around 36% of adenocarcinomas versus 65% to 80% of squamous carcinomas.

V has 5 bases trimmed and J has 4 bases trimmed; junction bases matching no gene number 8. CDR1 MNHEY and CDR2 SMNVEV were looked up in the germline V gene (reference sequence). The CDR3 has 15 amino acids, counting the end cysteine and phenylalanine. Only CDR3 DNA is held: 45 bases, read in frame from base 1. A two-step multiplex PCR amplified TCR-beta CDR3 regions from genomic DNA, and the second step of the PCR added Illumina-compatible adaptors. As a commercial immunoSEQ service, TCR-beta immunosequencing was carried out on an Illumina platform. In the authors' own workflow: Repertoires were summarised as Top 10 Clones, the percentage of T-cell templates from the ten most frequent sequences, and productive clonality. Productive clonality ranged from 0 to 1, with 1 indicating a monoclonal population. Tumour-associated clones were defined as sequences comprising at least 0.1% of tumour T-cell templates but absent from matched non-adjacent lung, identified via log10 scatter plots. Student's t-tests were used for two-group comparisons, ANOVA was used for stages, and linear regression was used for relationships, with analyses conducted in GraphPad Prism7 and R. TCRdb obtained this table from immuneACCESS and retained in-frame rearrangements with V and J assigned. These tables miss some clones; where compared with another copy, unresolved V genes account for less than half of the shortfall, and the remainder is unexplained. D and trimming were read from the DNA, whereas the V and J calls and clone size are those reported in that table. The sample table lists about 10,000 clones, around 68% of them with a count of one. 8.9% of the sample goes to the ten largest clones.

As concerns this clone: Its antigen remains unidentified. Per-base quality was not reported, and no clone a single base away is much larger than it.

Genomic DNA was extracted with the QIAamp DNA kit from frozen aliquots of unsorted single-cell suspensions. The tumour samples consisted of non-small cell lung cancer tissue that had been surgically resected. Tissues were received within 2 hours of resection and processed immediately into single-cell suspensions. Tissue was mechanically dissociated and enzymatically digested with DNase I, collagenase I and hyaluronidase for roughly 28 minutes at 37 °C, then filtered and RBC-lysed. The chain joins TRBV27 to TRBJ1-1; 9 bases in between match TRBD1. The clonotype comes from a human donor with non-small cell lung cancer. The sequencing sample was made of lung tumor tissue. This receptor carries the CDR3 CASSPRDRVRTEAFF. In nucleotides, the sequence is TGTGCCAGCAGTCCCCGGGACAGGGTACGCACTGAAGCTTTCTTT.